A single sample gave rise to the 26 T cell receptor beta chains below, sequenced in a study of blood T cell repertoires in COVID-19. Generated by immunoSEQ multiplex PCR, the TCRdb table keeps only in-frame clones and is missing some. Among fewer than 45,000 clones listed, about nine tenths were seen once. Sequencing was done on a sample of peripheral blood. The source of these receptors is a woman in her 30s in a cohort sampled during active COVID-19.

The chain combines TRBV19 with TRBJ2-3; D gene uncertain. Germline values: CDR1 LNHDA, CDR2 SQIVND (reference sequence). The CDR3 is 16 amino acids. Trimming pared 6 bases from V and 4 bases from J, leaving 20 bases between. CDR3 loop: CASRHLMTTGADTQYF. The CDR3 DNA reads TGTGCCAGTAGGCACTTGATGACCACCGGAGCAGATACGCAGTATTTT.

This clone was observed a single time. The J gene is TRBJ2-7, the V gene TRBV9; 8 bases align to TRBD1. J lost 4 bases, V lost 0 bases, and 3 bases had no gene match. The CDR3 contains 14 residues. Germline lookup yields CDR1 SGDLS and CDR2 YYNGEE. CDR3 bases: TGTGCCAGCAGCGTAGGGGACAGGATTTACGAGCAGTACTTC. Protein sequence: CASSVGDRIYEQYF.

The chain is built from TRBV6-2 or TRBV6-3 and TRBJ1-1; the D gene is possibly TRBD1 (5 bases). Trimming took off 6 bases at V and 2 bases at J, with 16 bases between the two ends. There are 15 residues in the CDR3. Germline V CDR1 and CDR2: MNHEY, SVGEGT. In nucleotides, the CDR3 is TGTGCCAGCAGCCACCGGGGGGGTAGAAACACTGAAGCTTTCTTT. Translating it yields CASSHRGGRNTEAFF.

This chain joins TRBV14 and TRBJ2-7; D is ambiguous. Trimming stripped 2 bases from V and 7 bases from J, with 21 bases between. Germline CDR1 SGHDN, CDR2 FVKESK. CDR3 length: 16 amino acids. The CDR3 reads CASSQNLEPVVGEQYF. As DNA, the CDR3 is TGTGCCAGCAGCCAAAACCTCGAGCCAGTCGTCGGGGAGCAGTACTTC.

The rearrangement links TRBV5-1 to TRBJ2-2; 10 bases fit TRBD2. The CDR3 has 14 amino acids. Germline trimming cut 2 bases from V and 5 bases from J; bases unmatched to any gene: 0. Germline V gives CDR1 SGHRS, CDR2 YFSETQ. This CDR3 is CASSLAGGTGELFF. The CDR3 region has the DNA TGCGCCAGCAGCTTAGCGGGAGGGACCGGGGAGCTGTTTTTT. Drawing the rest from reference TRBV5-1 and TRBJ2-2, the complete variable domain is KAGVTQTPRYLIKTRGQQVTLSCSPISGHRSVSWYQQTPGQGLQFLFEYFSETQRNKGNFPGRFSGRQFSNSRSEMNVSTLELGDSALYLCASSLAGGTGELFFGEGSRLTVL.

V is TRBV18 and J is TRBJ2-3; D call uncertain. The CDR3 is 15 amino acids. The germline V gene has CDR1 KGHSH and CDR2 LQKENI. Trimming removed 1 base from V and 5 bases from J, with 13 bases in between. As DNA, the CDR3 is TGTGCCAGCTCACCACTAGAGGCCCATCAAGATACGCAGTATTTT. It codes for CASSPLEAHQDTQYF.

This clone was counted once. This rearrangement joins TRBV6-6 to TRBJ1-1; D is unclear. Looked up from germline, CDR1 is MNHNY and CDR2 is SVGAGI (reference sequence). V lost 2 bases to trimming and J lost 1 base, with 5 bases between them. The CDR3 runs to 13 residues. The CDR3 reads CASSYGPNTEAFF. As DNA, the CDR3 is TGTGCCAGCAGTTACGGCCCGAACACTGAAGCTTTCTTT.

The chain's CDR3 is CASSPGLAGSPRRETQYF. The DNA for the CDR3 is TGCGCCAGCAGCCCGGGACTAGCGGGAAGCCCTCGGCGGGAGACCCAGTACTTC. The chain links TRBV5-1 to TRBJ2-5, with TRBD2 matching over 13 bases. With V trimmed by 4 bases and J by 5 bases, 14 bases remained unmatched. The CDR3 contains 18 residues. Per germline, CDR1 SGHRS and CDR2 YFSETQ.

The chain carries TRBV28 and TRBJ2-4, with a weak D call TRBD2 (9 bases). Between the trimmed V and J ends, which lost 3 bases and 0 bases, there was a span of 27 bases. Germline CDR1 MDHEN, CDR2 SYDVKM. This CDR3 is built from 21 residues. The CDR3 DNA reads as TGTGCCAGCAGTTTCCCAGGGGGCACTGCGGGAGGGCCCAGAGCCAAAAACATTCAGTACTTC. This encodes CASSFPGGTAGGPRAKNIQYF.

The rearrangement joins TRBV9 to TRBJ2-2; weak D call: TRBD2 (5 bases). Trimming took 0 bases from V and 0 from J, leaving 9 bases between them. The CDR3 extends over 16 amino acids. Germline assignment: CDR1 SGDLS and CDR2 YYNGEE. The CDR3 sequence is CASSVGAGANTGELFF. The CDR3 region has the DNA TGTGCCAGCAGCGTAGGGGCGGGTGCGAACACCGGGGAGCTGTTTTTT.

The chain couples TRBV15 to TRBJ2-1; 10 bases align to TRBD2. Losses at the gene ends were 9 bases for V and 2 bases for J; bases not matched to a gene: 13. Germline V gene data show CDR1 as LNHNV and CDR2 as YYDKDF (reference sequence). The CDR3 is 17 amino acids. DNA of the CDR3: TGTGCCACGGGGAATAAAAGCGGGAGGGCCCCCTACAATGAGCAGTTCTTC. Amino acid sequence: CATGNKSGRAPYNEQFF.

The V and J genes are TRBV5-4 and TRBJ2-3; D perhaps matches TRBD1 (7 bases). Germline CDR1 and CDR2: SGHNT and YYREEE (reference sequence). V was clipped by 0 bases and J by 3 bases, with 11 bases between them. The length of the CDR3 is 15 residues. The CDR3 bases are TGTGCCAGCAGCTTGGGCAGGGGGGTGACAGATACGCAGTATTTT. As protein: CASSLGRGVTDTQYF.

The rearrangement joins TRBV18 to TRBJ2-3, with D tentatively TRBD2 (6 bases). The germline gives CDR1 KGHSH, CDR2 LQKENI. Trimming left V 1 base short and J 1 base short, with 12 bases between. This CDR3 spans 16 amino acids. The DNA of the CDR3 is TGTGCCAGCTCACCACGGGGGGTAGGAGGCACAGATACGCAGTATTTT. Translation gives CASSPRGVGGTDTQYF.

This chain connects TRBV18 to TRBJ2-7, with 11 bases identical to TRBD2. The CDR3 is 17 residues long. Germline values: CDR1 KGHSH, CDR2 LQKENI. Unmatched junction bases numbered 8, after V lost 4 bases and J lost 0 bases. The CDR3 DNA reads TGTGCCAGCTCACAAACACTGACTAGCGGGGCCTCCTACGAGCAGTACTTC. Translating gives CASSQTLTSGASYEQYF.

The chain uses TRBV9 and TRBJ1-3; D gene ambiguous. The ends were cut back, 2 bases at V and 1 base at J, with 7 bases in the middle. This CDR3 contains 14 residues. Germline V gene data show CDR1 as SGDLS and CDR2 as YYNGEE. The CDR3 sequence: CASSVDSSGNTIYF. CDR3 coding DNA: TGTGCCAGCAGCGTCGACTCGTCTGGAAACACCATATATTTT.

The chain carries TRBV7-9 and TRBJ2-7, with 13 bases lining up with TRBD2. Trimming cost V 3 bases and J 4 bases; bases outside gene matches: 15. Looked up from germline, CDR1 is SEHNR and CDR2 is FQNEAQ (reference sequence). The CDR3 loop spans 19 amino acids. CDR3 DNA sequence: TGTGCCAGCAGCTTCGGACTAGCGGGAGCCGGGGAGCCGCGGTACGAGCAGTACTTC. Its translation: CASSFGLAGAGEPRYEQYF.

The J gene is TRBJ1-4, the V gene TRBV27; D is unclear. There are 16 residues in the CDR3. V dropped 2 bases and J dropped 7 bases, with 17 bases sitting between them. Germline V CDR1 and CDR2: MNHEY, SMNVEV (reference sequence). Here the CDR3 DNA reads TGTGCCAGCAGTTTAATCCGTCCGAGAGGCGGTGAAAAACTGTTTTTT. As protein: CASSLIRPRGGEKLFF.

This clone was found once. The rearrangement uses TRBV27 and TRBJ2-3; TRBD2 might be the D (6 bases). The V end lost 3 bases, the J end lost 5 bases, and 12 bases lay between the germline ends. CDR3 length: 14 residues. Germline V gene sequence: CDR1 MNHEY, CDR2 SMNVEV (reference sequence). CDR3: CASSFSVRGDTQYF. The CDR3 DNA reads TGTGCCAGCAGTTTCTCCGTGCGGGGAGATACGCAGTATTTT.

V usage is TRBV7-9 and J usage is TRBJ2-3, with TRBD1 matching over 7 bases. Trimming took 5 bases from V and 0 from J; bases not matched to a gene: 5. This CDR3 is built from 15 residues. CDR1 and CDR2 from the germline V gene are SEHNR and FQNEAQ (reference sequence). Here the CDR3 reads CASSRGDSSTDTQYF. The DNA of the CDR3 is TGTGCCAGCAGCCGAGGGGACAGTAGCACAGATACGCAGTATTTT.

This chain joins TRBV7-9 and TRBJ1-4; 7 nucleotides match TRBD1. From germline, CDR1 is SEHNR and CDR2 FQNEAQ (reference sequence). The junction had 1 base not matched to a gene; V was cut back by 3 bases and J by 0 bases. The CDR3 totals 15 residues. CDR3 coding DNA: TGTGCCAGCAGCTTCCAGGGGGCAACTAATGAAAAACTGTTTTTT. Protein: CASSFQGATNEKLFF.

CDR3 nucleotide sequence: TGCAGTGCCAGTGGGACTAGCACAGATACGCAGTATTTT. As protein: CSASGTSTDTQYF. The chain links TRBV20-1 to TRBJ2-3, with D perhaps matching TRBD2 (6 bases). This CDR3 has 13 amino acids. Germline V CDR1 and CDR2: DFQATT, SNEGSKA (reference sequence). V was clipped by 6 bases and J by 0 bases, with 10 bases between them.

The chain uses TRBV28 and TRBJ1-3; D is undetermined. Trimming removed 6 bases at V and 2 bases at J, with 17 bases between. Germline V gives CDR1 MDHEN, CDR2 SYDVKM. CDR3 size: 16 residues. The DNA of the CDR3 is TGTGCCAGCAGCTTAGGAGGCGGCCCGGCTGGAAACACCATATATTTT. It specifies CASSLGGGPAGNTIYF.

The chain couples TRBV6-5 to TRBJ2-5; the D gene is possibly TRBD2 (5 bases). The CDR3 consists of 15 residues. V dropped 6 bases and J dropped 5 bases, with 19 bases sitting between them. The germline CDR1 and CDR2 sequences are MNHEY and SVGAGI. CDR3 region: CASRYREPYEETQYF. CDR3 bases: TGTGCCAGCAGGTACCGGGAACCCTATGAGGAGACCCAGTACTTC.

The CDR3 nucleotides are TGTGCCAGCAGGATAAGAGACAGGCTGAACACTGAAGCTTTCTTT. It encodes CASRIRDRLNTEAFF. The genes are TRBV28 and TRBJ1-1; perhaps TRBD1 as D (6 bases). Germline V lookup: CDR1 MDHEN, CDR2 SYDVKM. This CDR3 region has 15 residues. The V and J ends lost 6 bases and 0 bases respectively, with 14 bases between them.

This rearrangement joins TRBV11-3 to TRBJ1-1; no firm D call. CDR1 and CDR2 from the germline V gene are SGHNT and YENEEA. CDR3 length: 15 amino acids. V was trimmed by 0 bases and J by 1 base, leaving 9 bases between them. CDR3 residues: CASSLDQVGNTEAFF. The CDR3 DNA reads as TGTGCCAGCAGCTTAGATCAGGTGGGGAACACTGAAGCTTTCTTT.

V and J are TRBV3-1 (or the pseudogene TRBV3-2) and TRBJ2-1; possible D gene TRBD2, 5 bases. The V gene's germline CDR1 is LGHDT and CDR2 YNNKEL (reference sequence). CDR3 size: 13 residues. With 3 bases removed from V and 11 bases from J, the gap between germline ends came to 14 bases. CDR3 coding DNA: TGTGCCAGCAGCCATTCTGGCACTAGGAAGCAGTTCTTC. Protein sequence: CASSHSGTRKQFF.